The rows below give T cell receptor beta chains drawn from one sample of a study of blood T cell repertoires in COVID-19. Only in-frame clones appear in the TCRdb table, and some are missing; sequencing was by immunoSEQ multiplex PCR. The table shows fewer than 85,000 clones, with about nine tenths occurring only once. The sequenced sample was peripheral blood. The receptors shown here come from a man in his fifties with active COVID-19. Both conserved end residues are part of each CDR3. The D gene is left open where the match is weak. The listing skips clone size in some rows; elsewhere it reads once, few, many or a size class.

abundance: .
d_gene: TRBD1
v_gene: TRBV24-1
j_gene: TRBJ2-4
CDR3aa: CATSQTGQGNIQYF
CDR3nt: TGTGCCACCAGTCAGACGGGACAGGGAAACATTCAGTACTTC

abundance: once
d_gene: TRBD1
v_gene: TRBV30
j_gene: TRBJ2-5
CDR3aa: CAWSVKGAETQYF
CDR3nt: TGTGCCTGGAGTGTTAAGGGGGCCGAGACCCAGTACTTC

abundance: .
d_gene: .
v_gene: TRBV6-5
j_gene: TRBJ1-2
CDR3aa: CASSFQKQLNYGYTF
CDR3nt: TGTGCCAGCAGTTTCCAAAAACAGCTTAACTATGGCTACACCTTC

abundance: .
d_gene: .
v_gene: TRBV5-4
j_gene: TRBJ1-1
CDR3aa: CASSLREGTEAFF
CDR3nt: TGTGCCAGCAGCTTGCGGGAGGGCACTGAAGCTTTCTTT

abundance: .
d_gene: .
v_gene: TRBV2
j_gene: TRBJ2-7
CDR3aa: CASSEPGSRYEQYF
CDR3nt: TGTGCCAGCAGTGAACCGGGGTCCCGCTACGAGCAGTACTTC

abundance: .
d_gene: TRBD1
v_gene: TRBV11-2
j_gene: TRBJ2-3
CDR3aa: CASSSSDRGRGDTQYF
CDR3nt: TGTGCCAGCAGCTCGTCGGACAGGGGGCGGGGAGATACGCAGTATTTT

abundance: .
d_gene: TRBD1
v_gene: TRBV6-2/TRBV6-3
j_gene: TRBJ1-4
CDR3aa: CASSYSGQGNEKLFF
CDR3nt: TGTGCCAGCAGTTACTCGGGACAGGGTAACGAAAAACTGTTTTTT

abundance: once
d_gene: TRBD1
v_gene: TRBV28
j_gene: TRBJ2-7
CDR3aa: CASSLPDRGRSYEQYF
CDR3nt: TGTGCCAGCAGTTTACCTGACAGGGGCCGTAGCTACGAGCAGTACTTC

abundance: .
d_gene: TRBD1
v_gene: TRBV27
j_gene: TRBJ2-2
CDR3aa: CASRPQGGAVGELFF
CDR3nt: TGTGCCAGCAGGCCGCAAGGGGGCGCGGTGGGGGAGCTGTTTTTT

abundance: .
d_gene: TRBD2
v_gene: TRBV19
j_gene: TRBJ2-1
CDR3aa: CASSIAGLAGRDEQFF
CDR3nt: TGTGCCAGTAGTATAGCGGGTCTAGCGGGACGGGATGAGCAGTTCTTC

abundance: .
d_gene: TRBD1
v_gene: TRBV6-6
j_gene: TRBJ1-2
CDR3aa: CASSEPGQGSRYTF
CDR3nt: TGTGCCAGCAGCGAGCCGGGACAGGGTAGTAGATACACCTTC

abundance: .
d_gene: TRBD1
v_gene: TRBV19
j_gene: TRBJ2-7
CDR3aa: CASKDRGYEQYF
CDR3nt: TGTGCCAGTAAAGACAGGGGATACGAGCAGTACTTC

abundance: .
d_gene: TRBD2
v_gene: TRBV28
j_gene: TRBJ2-3
CDR3aa: CASSQVLAGGSGDTQYF
CDR3nt: TGTGCCAGCAGCCAAGTCCTAGCGGGGGGGTCTGGAGATACGCAGTATTTT

abundance: .
d_gene: TRBD1
v_gene: TRBV2
j_gene: TRBJ2-7
CDR3aa: CASNTGGPYEQYF
CDR3nt: TGTGCCAGCAATACAGGGGGTCCCTACGAGCAGTACTTC

abundance: .
d_gene: TRBD1
v_gene: TRBV30
j_gene: TRBJ1-6
CDR3aa: CAWSSIGTADYSPLHF
CDR3nt: TGTGCCTGGAGTTCAATCGGGACAGCAGATTATTCACCCCTCCACTTT

abundance: .
d_gene: TRBD2
v_gene: TRBV2
j_gene: TRBJ2-6
CDR3aa: CASLYGGSPSGANVLTF
CDR3nt: TGTGCCAGTTTATACGGGGGGTCACCCTCTGGGGCCAACGTCCTGACTTTC

abundance: .
d_gene: .
v_gene: TRBV9
j_gene: TRBJ2-6
CDR3aa: CASSVQSTGANVLTF
CDR3nt: TGTGCCAGCAGCGTCCAGTCAACCGGGGCCAACGTCCTGACTTTC

abundance: .
d_gene: .
v_gene: TRBV7-8
j_gene: TRBJ2-6
CDR3aa: CASSLGYRDSPPDSGANVLTF
CDR3nt: TGTGCCAGCAGCTTAGGGTACAGGGATTCCCCCCCCGACTCTGGGGCCAACGTCCTGACTTTC

abundance: few
d_gene: .
v_gene: TRBV3-1/TRBV3-2
j_gene: TRBJ2-3
CDR3aa: CASSLLSGASTDTQYF
CDR3nt: TGTGCCAGCAGCCTCCTTAGTGGGGCTAGCACAGATACGCAGTATTTT

abundance: .
d_gene: TRBD2
v_gene: TRBV7-6
j_gene: TRBJ2-7
CDR3aa: CASSLVGGSVREQYF
CDR3nt: TGTGCCAGCAGCTTAGTGGGCGGGAGTGTAAGAGAGCAGTACTTC

abundance: .
d_gene: TRBD2
v_gene: TRBV5-1
j_gene: TRBJ2-1
CDR3aa: CASNPLAGGGDEQFF
CDR3nt: TGCGCCAGCAATCCCTTAGCGGGAGGGGGGGATGAGCAGTTCTTC

abundance: once
d_gene: .
v_gene: TRBV24-1
j_gene: TRBJ1-4
CDR3aa: CATSEAGEWGKEKLFF
CDR3nt: TGTGCCACCAGTGAGGCAGGGGAATGGGGAAAGGAAAAACTGTTTTTT

abundance: .
d_gene: TRBD1
v_gene: TRBV5-1
j_gene: TRBJ2-5
CDR3aa: CASSVLTGTEETQYF
CDR3nt: TGCGCCAGCAGCGTCCTTACCGGGACAGAAGAGACCCAGTACTTC

abundance: .
d_gene: .
v_gene: TRBV15
j_gene: TRBJ1-2
CDR3aa: CATSRDELGAYGYTF
CDR3nt: TGTGCCACCAGCAGAGATGAGCTGGGGGCCTATGGCTACACCTTC

abundance: .
d_gene: TRBD2
v_gene: TRBV7-3
j_gene: TRBJ2-1
CDR3aa: CASSSGTSGYNEQFF
CDR3nt: TGTGCCAGCAGCTCCGGGACTAGCGGCTACAATGAGCAGTTCTTC